These T cell receptor beta chains were read from a single sample in a study of blood T cell repertoires in COVID-19. Only in-frame clones appear in the TCRdb table, and some are missing; sequencing was by immunoSEQ multiplex PCR. This sample has more than 110,000 clones, with approximately 90% found just once. Sequenced input: peripheral blood. These receptors originate from a man aged 55 to 70 with active or convalescent COVID-19. Both conserved end residues are part of each CDR3. The order of the fields is V gene, D gene, J gene, clone size, CDR3 DNA, CDR3 protein. A D gene is named only where the DNA matches it firmly. Rows give clone size only sometimes, using once, few, many, or a class for an expanded clone.

>TRBV9|TRBD1|TRBJ2-7|NA
TGTGCCAGCAGCGTAGCTCTGGGACAGCATTACGAGCAGTACTTC
CASSVALGQHYEQYF
>TRBV25-1|NA|TRBJ1-1|NA
TGTGCCAGCAGTGAATACGAGGGTATGGATGAAGCTTTCTTT
CASSEYEGMDEAFF
>TRBV5-1|NA|TRBJ2-3|NA
TGCGCCAGCAGCCAACCAGGGGGACTTAGCACAGATACGCAGTATTTT
CASSQPGGLSTDTQYF
>TRBV5-6|NA|TRBJ2-7|NA
TGTGCCAGCAGCCTCCGGACAGCCTACGAGCAGTACTTC
CASSLRTAYEQYF
>TRBV10-3|TRBD2|TRBJ2-2|NA
TGTGCCATCTCCCCGGGACTAGCGGGAGGGTTTCCGGGTTGGTCCGGGGAGCTGTTTTTT
CAISPGLAGGFPGWSGELFF
>TRBV28|TRBD2|TRBJ2-2|NA
TGTGCCTGCGAACGGGGGGGCAACACCGGGGAGCTGTTTTTT
CACERGGNTGELFF
>TRBV30|TRBD1|TRBJ1-3|NA
TGTGCCTGGAGTGCTGGGACAGGGACGGAGACATTGTATTTT
CAWSAGTGTETLYF
>TRBV7-8|NA|TRBJ2-7|NA
TGTGCCAGCAGCTTAGCCGACAGGTTGCACAACGAGCAGTACTTC
CASSLADRLHNEQYF
>TRBV21-1|NA|TRBJ2-5|NA
TGTGCCAGCAGCCCGCTACCTAGCGCATGGGAGACCCAGTACTTC
CASSPLPSAWETQYF
>TRBV15|TRBD1|TRBJ1-5|NA
TGTGCCACCAGCACAGGGGACAGTAGCAATCAGCCCCAGCATTTT
CATSTGDSSNQPQHF
>TRBV5-4|TRBD2|TRBJ2-5|NA
TGTGCCAGCACTAGCGGGGGGGCCAGAGAGACCCAGTACTTC
CASTSGGARETQYF
>TRBV9|TRBD1|TRBJ1-3|NA
TGTGCCAGCAGCGCAGGGGGCTCTGGAAACACCATATATTTT
CASSAGGSGNTIYF
>TRBV19|TRBD1|TRBJ1-6|NA
TGTGCCAGTAGCTCGAAGGGACAGACTAATTCACCCCTCCACTTT
CASSSKGQTNSPLHF
>TRBV24-1|TRBD1|TRBJ1-5|NA
TGTGCCACCAGTGAAGGGGGCTATACGCCCCAGCATTTT
CATSEGGYTPQHF
>TRBV6-5|NA|TRBJ1-2|NA
TGTGCCAGCAGTCGGGGGATTGGACGGAACTATGGCTACACCTTC
CASSRGIGRNYGYTF
>TRBV12-3/TRBV12-4|TRBD2|TRBJ2-7|NA
TGTGCCAGCCGAGCGGGGTCAACCTACGAGCAGTACTTC
CASRAGSTYEQYF
>TRBV20-1|NA|TRBJ1-5|NA
TGCAGTGCAAGTGGTGACAGTCAGCCCCAGCATTTT
CSASGDSQPQHF
>TRBV12-3/TRBV12-4|NA|TRBJ1-2|NA
TGTGCCAGCAGTTATGAGGATTTTGGCTACACCTTC
CASSYEDFGYTF
>TRBV28|NA|TRBJ1-2|NA
TGTGCCAGCAGTTTCCTCGGGGGAAACTATGGCTACACCTTC
CASSFLGGNYGYTF
>TRBV11-3|NA|TRBJ2-2|NA
TGTGCCAGCAGCTTAAATGCAGGGCGCACCGGGGAGCTGTTTTTT
CASSLNAGRTGELFF
>TRBV7-2|NA|TRBJ1-5|NA
TGTGCCAGCAGCTTCAGCAGGGTCGGTTTCAATCAGCCCCAGCATTTT
CASSFSRVGFNQPQHF
>TRBV4-3|TRBD1|TRBJ1-1|NA
TGCGCCAGCAGCCAAGATGAGGGGGCGAGCACTGAAGCTTTCTTT
CASSQDEGASTEAFF
>TRBV2|TRBD1|TRBJ1-3|few
TGTGCCAGCAGTGAAGGACAGGGAGGAAACACCATATATTTT
CASSEGQGGNTIYF
>TRBV10-3|NA|TRBJ2-7|NA
TGTGCCATCAGTGAGTCGACGGGGGGCCCCCCAGGCGAGCAGTACTTC
CAISESTGGPPGEQYF
>TRBV14|NA|TRBJ2-3|NA
TGTGCCAGCAGCCAAAACTTACCTACAGATACGCAGTATTTT
CASSQNLPTDTQYF
>TRBV19|TRBD1|TRBJ1-5|NA
TGTGCCAGTAGCGAACAGGGGGGTAGACTTCAGCCCCAGCATTTT
CASSEQGGRLQPQHF
>TRBV11-2|NA|TRBJ1-5|NA
TGTGCCAGCAGCCCAGGGGCAGAACAGCCCCAGCATTTT
CASSPGAEQPQHF
>TRBV6-5|NA|TRBJ2-7|NA
TGTGCCAGCAGTTACTGGTCAGGGTGGTACGAGCAGTACTTC
CASSYWSGWYEQYF
>TRBV3-1/TRBV3-2|TRBD1|TRBJ1-1|NA
TGTGCCAGCACCCAATTCAGGACAGGGAACACTGAAGCTTTCTTT
CASTQFRTGNTEAFF
>TRBV28|NA|TRBJ1-1|NA
TGTGCCAGCAGCCTGAAAAGCCCCCCTGAAGCTTTCTTT
CASSLKSPPEAFF
>TRBV7-2|TRBD1|TRBJ1-2|once
TGTGCCAGCAGCTTATGGAACAGGGGAAGCTATGGCTACACCTTC
CASSLWNRGSYGYTF
>TRBV7-9|NA|TRBJ1-1|NA
TGTGCCAGCAGCTCTCGGGGGGAGGGCACTGAAGCTTTCTTT
CASSSRGEGTEAFF
>TRBV2|NA|TRBJ2-2|NA
TGTGCCAGCAGTTATCTAGTCTCCGGGGAGCTGTTTTTT
CASSYLVSGELFF